This is a list of T cell receptor beta chains from one sample in a study of T cell responses to AZD1222 COVID-19 vaccine. Clones were read by immunoSEQ multiplex PCR, and TCRdb kept only the in-frame ones, dropping some. The data hold about 150,000 clones, with approximately 83% observed a single time. The sequenced sample was peripheral blood, obtained on day 0 of AZD1222 vaccination. The receptors originated from an adult in good health. CDR3s include the opening cysteine and the closing phenylalanine or tryptophan. Clone size is stated in some rows and not others, as once, few, many or a class when expanded.

NA	TRBV30	CAWRSRGPDTQYF
NA	TRBV5-1	CASCFGQGGYEQYF
NA	TRBV5-8	CASSYGQGAYNEQFF
NA	TRBV14	CASSIGPWEADTQYF
NA	TRBV11-2	CASSLRQVSSSTDTQYF
NA	TRBV6-5	CASSYSDRNTEAFF
once	TRBV6-5	CASTRDREGLSLHF
NA	TRBV5-6	CASSSLSSRHSSGELFF
NA	TRBV18	CASSPREDNSPLHF
NA	TRBV5-1	CASSSETGDQPQHF
NA	TRBV11-2	CASSLYRTNSPLHF
NA	TRBV4-1	CASSQGSDYEQYF
few	TRBV5-1	CASSLRLAESTKNIQYF
NA	TRBV24-1	CATSDISEGKETQYF
NA	TRBV6-5	CASQGYDYEQYF